Presented here are 20 T cell receptor beta chains from one specimen sequenced in a study of cytomegalovirus exposure and HLA in healthy donors. Libraries were prepared by immunoSEQ multiplex PCR; TCRdb keeps only in-frame clonotypes and omits some of them. The profile covers some 110,000 clones, with about 86% appearing a single time and approximately 4% taken by the ten largest. The sample taken for sequencing was PBMCs. The receptors here all came from a woman aged 18-29 years in good health and CMV-seropositive.

V usage is TRBV4-1 and J usage is TRBJ1-2; TRBD1 agrees at 9 bases. Trimming took 2 bases from V and 8 from J; bases not matched to a gene: 9. In germline, CDR1 is MGHRA, CDR2 YSYEKL. The CDR3 loop spans 15 amino acids. The CDR3 is CASSQIGQGLLGYTF. The CDR3 DNA reads as TGCGCCAGCAGCCAAATCGGACAGGGGCTCCTGGGCTACACCTTC.

The chain uses TRBV5-1 and TRBJ1-4; a possible D gene is TRBD1 (6 bases). Germline CDR1 and CDR2: SGHRS and YFSETQ. Deletions cut 4 bases from V and 5 bases from J, with 15 bases between. The CDR3 extends over 15 amino acids. The CDR3 coding sequence is TGCGCCAGCAGCGGCAGACAGGATCAAAATGAAAAACTGTTTTTT. It codes for CASSGRQDQNEKLFF.

This clone was recorded only once. The chain combines TRBV19 with TRBJ2-5; 7 bases align to TRBD1. The V segment lost 4 bases and the J segment 5 bases; nucleotides outside the gene matches: 1. CDR1 is LNHDA and CDR2 is SQIVND in the germline V gene (reference sequence). CDR3 length equals 12 residues. The CDR3 sequence is CASSSRGETQYF. CDR3 in DNA: TGTGCCAGTAGTAGCAGGGGGGAGACCCAGTACTTC.

This clone was detected once. The J gene is TRBJ1-2, the V gene TRBV28; 12 bases agree with TRBD1. Germline CDR1 is MDHEN and CDR2 is SYDVKM. The CDR3 extends over 20 amino acids. After removal of 4 bases from V and 8 bases from J, the junction contained 23 bases not matched to a gene. CDR3 DNA: TGTGCCAGCAGTTCCCTGGTCCTTCCCTTAAACCGGGACAGGGGGCACGGCTACACCTTC. As protein: CASSSLVLPLNRDRGHGYTF.

This chain links TRBV7-6 with TRBJ1-5; D might be TRBD1 (6 bases). This CDR3 has 13 amino acids. V shed 1 base and J shed 11 bases, with 12 bases lying between them. The germline CDR1 and CDR2 sequences are SGHVS and FNYEAQ. This CDR3 reads CASSLEGGLAQHF. The CDR3, as DNA: TGTGCCAGCAGCTTAGAGGGGGGGTTGGCCCAGCATTTT.

This clone was found a few times. The rearrangement links TRBV7-3 to TRBJ2-1, with 13 bases lining up with TRBD2. V shed 5 bases and J 4 bases; nucleotides not matched to a gene: 2. This CDR3 contains 15 residues. Germline V gene sequence: CDR1 SGHTA, CDR2 FQGTGA. As DNA, the CDR3 is TGTGCCAGCAGCACGACTAGCGGGAGGTACAATGAGCAGTTCTTC. It yields the protein CASSTTSGRYNEQFF.

A word on this clone: One junction end disagrees with the germline gene, perhaps due to a read error. Within the sample, other DNA sequences also encode this same CDR3. This rearrangement joins TRBV7-7 to TRBJ2-7, with D tentatively TRBD2 (6 bases). Germline CDR1 SSHAT, CDR2 FNYEAQ (reference sequence). This CDR3 spans 13 amino acids. This CDR3 reads CASSPGTGYEQYF. CDR3 nucleotides: TGTGCTAGCAGCCCCGGGACTGGCTACGAGCAGTACTTC.

CDR3 in amino acids: CAWGVPGGTGANQETQYF. The CDR3 nucleotides are TGTGCCTGGGGGGTTCCGGGCGGGACAGGGGCGAACCAAGAGACCCAGTACTTC. The V call is TRBV30, the J call TRBJ2-5; 10 bases line up with TRBD1. Germline CDR1 GTSNPN, CDR2 SVGIG (reference sequence). V gave up 5 bases and J gave up 0 bases; unmatched junction bases: 15. CDR3 length: 18 amino acids.

This clone was seen only once. In the same sample, other DNA sequences code for this CDR3. The V call is TRBV5-4, the J call TRBJ2-7; TRBD1 matches at 10 bases. CDR1 and CDR2 (germline): SGHNT, YYREEE (reference sequence). The CDR3 loop spans 13 amino acids. V trimming: 3 bases; J trimming: 4 bases; junction bases outside the gene matches: 1. The CDR3 DNA follows: TGTGCCAGCAGCTCGGGACAGGGGTACGAGCAGTACTTC. Translating gives CASSSGQGYEQYF. Full variable domain (remainder filled in from reference TRBV5-4 and TRBJ2-7): ETGVTQSPTHLIKTRGQQVTLRCSSQSGHNTVSWYQQALGQGPQFIFQYYREEENGRGNFPPRFSGLQFPNYSSELNVNALELDDSALYLCASSSGQGYEQYFGPGTRLTVT.

The rearrangement joins TRBV29-1 to TRBJ1-1; D possibly corresponds to TRBD1 (5 bases). The CDR3 consists of 13 residues. Trimming left V 4 bases short and J 9 bases short, with 18 bases between. Germline loops: CDR1 SQVTM, CDR2 ANQGSEA. CDR3 sequence (DNA): TGCAGCGTTGGGGGCACCCTACAGTCTAAAGCTTTCTTT. Translation: CSVGGTLQSKAFF.

CDR3 bases: TGTGCCAGCAGTGGGTGGGGGCAGGGCGATGAAAAACTGTTTTTT. This translates into CASSGWGQGDEKLFF. This rearrangement joins TRBV6-1 to TRBJ1-4; D possibly corresponds to TRBD1 (6 bases). Trimming stripped 4 bases from V and 6 bases from J, with 15 bases between. Per the germline V gene, CDR1 is MNHNS and CDR2 is SASEGT. The CDR3 consists of 15 residues.

This chain connects TRBV4-1 to TRBJ2-7; 14 nucleotides line up with TRBD2. Germline V gene lookup returns CDR1 MGHRA and CDR2 YSYEKL. The CDR3 has 18 residues. V lost 4 bases, J lost 7 bases, and 15 bases stayed unmatched. The CDR3 sequence: CASSRSGTSGGGPGEQYF. The CDR3 bases are TGCGCCAGCAGCCGCAGCGGGACTAGCGGGGGCGGCCCTGGGGAGCAGTACTTC.

This chain uses TRBV27 with TRBJ2-2; TRBD1 matches 8 bases. This CDR3 has 15 amino acids. Trimming at V came to 3 bases and at J to 4 bases, leaving 4 bases not matched to a gene. The V gene's germline CDR1 is MNHEY and CDR2 SMNVEV (reference sequence). CDR3 nucleotides: TGTGCCAGCAGTTTGCAGGGGGCGATCACCGGGGAGCTGTTTTTT. It translates to CASSLQGAITGELFF.

To note about this clone: Other DNA sequences in the sample encode the same CDR3. V gene TRBV29-1 combines with J gene TRBJ2-3; D might be TRBD1 (7 bases). CDR3 length equals 12 residues. In germline, CDR1 is SQVTM, CDR2 ANQGSEA. Trimming shortened V by 4 bases and J by 5 bases, and 10 bases separated the two germline ends. The CDR3 bases are TGCAGCGTTGGACAGGGAGGAGATACGCAGTATTTT. Translation gives CSVGQGGDTQYF.

The genes are TRBV25-1 and TRBJ2-1; 9 bases align to TRBD2. After removal of 2 bases from V and 2 bases from J, the junction contained 4 bases not matched to a gene. Germline CDR1 and CDR2: MGHDK and SYGVNS. The CDR3 has 16 amino acids. CDR3 residues: CASSETPSGAYNEQFF. The CDR3 DNA reads as TGTGCCAGCAGTGAAACTCCTAGCGGGGCCTACAATGAGCAGTTCTTC.

This clone was counted only a few times. The chain uses TRBV2 and TRBJ1-5; D is ambiguous. The germline V and J ends were trimmed by 5 bases and 1 base, with 12 bases remaining between them. The germline V gene has CDR1 SNHLY and CDR2 FYNNEI. The CDR3 consists of 15 residues. DNA of the CDR3: TGTGCCAGCAGTTCGGACGGGATGAGCAATCAGCCCCAGCATTTT. As protein: CASSSDGMSNQPQHF.

Points on this clone: The sample has other DNA sequences that encode this CDR3 too. This chain connects TRBV6-5 to TRBJ2-7; maybe TRBD1 (5 bases). V lost 2 bases and J 3 bases, leaving 8 bases between the germline ends. The CDR3 consists of 13 residues. CDR1 is MNHEY and CDR2 is SVGAGI in the germline V gene. The DNA of the CDR3 is TGTGCCAGCAGTTACGGGGCTAGCTACGAGCAGTACTTC. Protein product: CASSYGASYEQYF.

V and J are TRBV2 and TRBJ1-3; D call uncertain. There are 15 residues in the CDR3. With 6 bases removed from V and 0 bases from J, the gap between germline ends came to 12 bases. From germline, CDR1 is SNHLY and CDR2 FYNNEI. The chain's CDR3 is CASRVDSSSGNTIYF. CDR3 bases: TGTGCCAGCAGGGTAGATTCTAGCTCTGGAAACACCATATATTTT.

This chain connects TRBV20-1 to TRBJ2-1; no clear D. The CDR3 totals 10 residues. Germline assignment: CDR1 DFQATT and CDR2 SNEGSKA (reference sequence). V was trimmed by 6 bases and J by 5 bases, leaving 5 bases between them. The CDR3 region is CSARDNEQFF. For the CDR3, the DNA is TGCAGTGCCCGGGACAATGAGCAGTTCTTC.

The V call is TRBV5-1, the J call TRBJ2-5; the D is unclear. V was shortened by 1 base and J by 3 bases, with 7 bases between the two germline ends. CDR1 SGHRS and CDR2 YFSETQ come from the germline V gene. CDR3 size: 13 residues. The CDR3 loop reads CASSLTREETQYF. The CDR3 coding sequence is TGCGCCAGCAGCTTGACTCGGGAAGAGACCCAGTACTTC.